This is a list of T cell receptor beta chains from one sample in a study of CD4 T cell repertoires in COVID-19. The data were produced by immunoSEQ multiplex PCR, yet TCRdb's version contains in-frame clones alone and is incomplete. This sample has some 80,000 clones, with about four fifths found just once. The source was CD4+ T cells from peripheral blood, collected after recovery from COVID-19. The receptors were sampled from a human donor who had COVID-19. Both conserved end residues are part of each CDR3. Fields, in order: D gene, V gene, clone size, J gene, CDR3 length, CDR3 protein, CDR3 DNA. The D gene is left open where the match is weak. Size is omitted from some rows. Given values are once, few, many or a class for expanded clones.

.	TRBV27	.	TRBJ2-6	16	CASSFGVGSGANVLTF	TGTGCCAGCAGTTTTGGTGTGGGCTCTGGGGCCAACGTCCTGACTTTC
.	TRBV27	.	TRBJ2-7	12	CASSYQGSEQYF	TGTGCCAGCAGTTATCAGGGATCCGAGCAGTACTTC
.	TRBV14	.	TRBJ2-1	15	CASSSGAGSYNEQFF	TGTGCCAGCAGCTCGGGAGCGGGCTCCTACAATGAGCAGTTCTTC
.	TRBV5-1	once	TRBJ2-3	15	CASSLERRVADTQYF	TGCGCCAGCAGCTTGGAGCGGCGGGTTGCAGATACGCAGTATTTT
TRBD1	TRBV6-6	.	TRBJ2-2	14	CAIPGTVNTGELFF	TGTGCCATCCCCGGGACAGTCAACACCGGGGAGCTGTTTTTT
.	TRBV5-1	.	TRBJ1-5	15	CASSLGGGVFQPQHF	TGCGCCAGCAGCTTGGGGGGCGGGGTATTCCAGCCCCAGCATTTT
.	TRBV12-3/TRBV12-4	once	TRBJ1-5	13	CASSLESDQPQHF	TGTGCCAGCAGTTTAGAGTCGGATCAGCCCCAGCATTTT
TRBD1	TRBV18	once	TRBJ1-4	15	CASSPPGQGYEKLFF	TGTGCCAGCTCCCCTCCGGGACAGGGGTATGAAAAACTGTTTTTT
TRBD2	TRBV19	.	TRBJ2-7	16	CASSIVASGGSYEQYF	TGTGCCAGTAGTATAGTTGCTAGCGGGGGGTCCTACGAGCAGTACTTC
.	TRBV20-1	.	TRBJ2-5	11	CSAQGVETQYF	TGCAGTGCCCAGGGAGTGGAGACCCAGTACTTC
.	TRBV5-1	.	TRBJ1-6	14	CASSLESQYSPLHF	TGCGCCAGCAGCTTGGAATCCCAGTATTCACCCCTCCACTTT
.	TRBV12-5	.	TRBJ1-5	15	CASGPGSQGDQPQHF	TGTGCTAGTGGTCCCGGGAGCCAAGGGGATCAGCCCCAGCATTTT
.	TRBV24-1	.	TRBJ2-5	13	CATSTEGRETQYF	TGTGCCACCTCCACGGAGGGAAGGGAGACCCAGTACTTC
TRBD2	TRBV3-1/TRBV3-2	once	TRBJ2-7	13	CASAAGGSYEQYF	TGTGCCAGCGCGGCGGGGGGATCCTACGAGCAGTACTTC